The next 15 T cell receptor beta chains were all read from a single sample in a study of Graves' ophthalmopathy and Graves' hyperthyroidism. The authors amplified TCR beta CDR3 regions from RNA transcripts. Scientists carried out first-round RT-PCR using HTBI primers and then a second-round multiplex PCR. TCRdb redid the calling of the multiplex PCR reads with MiXCR, one entry per CDR3 protein. In the table there are roughly 410,000 distinct CDR3 sequences, approximately 15% of which are singletons. What was sequenced was peripheral blood. All receptors come from a woman younger than 30 with stable Graves' hyperthyroidism.

The chain is built from TRBV6-5 and TRBJ2-7; perhaps TRBD1 as D (6 bases). The CDR3 has 15 amino acids. Per germline, CDR1 MNHEY and CDR2 SVGAGI. V dropped 2 bases and J dropped 1 base, with 12 bases sitting between them. CDR3 nucleotides: TGTGCCAGCAGTTACGGGGACGGACAGTCCTACGAGCAGTACTTC. Its protein is CASSYGDGQSYEQYF.

This clonotype was detected many times. The chain is built from TRBV7-2 and TRBJ1-1; perhaps TRBD1 as D (6 bases). CDR3 length: 14 amino acids. The germline V gene encodes CDR1 SGHTA and CDR2 FQGNSA. V lost 3 bases and J 5 bases, leaving 13 bases between the germline ends. Here the CDR3 DNA reads TGTGCCAGCAGCTTTATGGGGGGCCGAACTGAAGCTTTCTTT. Its protein product is CASSFMGGRTEAFF.

Comment on this clonotype: It is likely a read error, because the conserved phenylalanine at the end of the CDR3 is missing. It is unclear where the CDR3 begins or ends on the DNA, so no DNA is shown, and the CDR3 is as TCRdb lists it. V gene TRBV7-2 combines with J gene TRBJ1-1. Ends included, the CDR3 has 15 residues. Germline V lookup: CDR1 SGHTA, CDR2 FQGNSA. The CDR3 sequence is CASSLRPDLNTEACL.

The chain has TRBV12-3 or TRBV12-4 and TRBJ2-4; D unclear. V lost 3 bases, J lost 3 bases, and 12 bases lay in between. This CDR3 has 15 amino acids. CDR3 nucleotides: TGTGCCAGCAGTTTGGTATCACTGGGCAAAAACATTCAGTACTTC. It specifies CASSLVSLGKNIQYF.

This clonotype has at least ten counts. This sequence joins TRBV10-2 and TRBJ1-2, with 7 bases fitting TRBD1. The germline gives CDR1 WSHSY, CDR2 SAAADI. The CDR3 is 14 amino acids. Trimming removed 6 bases from V and 2 bases from J; junction bases left unmatched: 6. CDR3 in DNA: TGCGCCAGCAGAGGGACAGAAACGAACTATGGCTACACCTTC. Translated, it gives CASRGTETNYGYTF.

A note on this clonotype: A read error is possible here, since a much larger clone lies one base away. The J gene is TRBJ1-1, the V gene TRBV6-5; D is uncertain. The CDR3 is 17 residues long. Looked up from germline, CDR1 is MNHEY and CDR2 is SVGAGI. CDR3 sequence (DNA): TGTGCCAGCAGTTACTCCTCGGACGGCATTCTAACCTCTGAAGCTTGCTTT. Encoded protein: CASSYSSDGILTSEACF.

This clonotype was picked up a small number of times. The chain has TRBV2 and TRBJ2-5; either TRBD1 or TRBD2 may fit D (5 bases each). Trimming took off 8 bases at V and 2 bases at J, with 6 bases between the two ends. The CDR3 runs to 11 residues. CDR1 is SNHLY, CDR2 FYNNEI, per germline. The CDR3 region is CASGGQETQYF. The CDR3 coding sequence is TGTGCCAGCGGGGGTCAAGAGACCCAGTACTTC.

Many counts were recorded for this clonotype. J is TRBJ1-1 and V is TRBV9, with D unresolved. Trimming cost V 0 bases and J 5 bases, with 11 bases left between them. The CDR3 loop spans 14 amino acids. Germline V lookup: CDR1 SGDLS, CDR2 YYNGEE. The CDR3 here is CASSVEDGRTEAFF. In DNA, the CDR3 is TGTGCCAGCAGCGTAGAGGATGGTAGAACTGAAGCTTTCTTT.

This clonotype appeared many times. The CDR3 does not close with the conserved phenylalanine or tryptophan, likely indicating a read error. The chain is built from TRBV6-1 and TRBJ1-5, with D possibly TRBD1 on 6 matching bases. Trimming took 10 bases from V and 5 from J, leaving 18 bases between them. The length of the CDR3 is 14 residues. Germline V gives CDR1 MNHNS, CDR2 SASEGT. The CDR3 loop reads CAIKGGGGDQPQHS. In DNA, the CDR3 is TGTGCCATAAAGGGGGGGGGAGGAGATCAGCCCCAGCATTCT.

A word on this clonotype: Being one base from a much bigger clone, this may be a read error. The gene calls are TRBV19 and TRBJ1-2, with D maybe TRBD1 (5 bases). The CDR3 spans 13 residues. CDR1 and CDR2 from the germline V gene are LNHDA and SQIVND (reference sequence). V was pared by 10 bases and J by 4 bases, with 16 bases between. CDR3 nucleotides: TGTGCCACCGAAATTATGGGGGGCTATGGCTACACCTTC. It is translated as CATEIMGGYGYTF.

This clonotype came up a few times. V and J are TRBV6-2 or TRBV6-3 and TRBJ2-2; no definite D call. Trimming shortened V by 0 bases and J by 6 bases, and 11 bases separated the two germline ends. The CDR3 length is 15 residues. Germline CDR1 and CDR2: MNHEY and SVGEGT. The CDR3 here is CASSYSNTEAGELFF. In DNA, the CDR3 is TGTGCCAGCAGTTACTCGAATACCGAGGCCGGGGAGCTGTTTTTT.

This clonotype appeared many times. This chain joins TRBV7-2 and TRBJ2-7, with D perhaps TRBD2 (5 bases). The CDR3 runs to 13 residues. The germline V and J ends were trimmed by 5 bases and 5 bases, with 13 bases remaining between them. The germline CDR1 and CDR2 sequences are SGHTA and FQGNSA. Written as DNA, the CDR3 is TGTGCCAGCAGCCTGCGGGCTGCGGACGAGCAGTACTTC. Its translation: CASSLRAADEQYF.

This clonotype was observed at least ten times. V is TRBV7-4 and J is TRBJ1-1; D gene uncertain. The CDR3 has 14 amino acids. V lost 10 bases to trimming and J lost 0 bases, with 15 bases between them. Germline lookup yields CDR1 SGHVT and CDR2 SQSDAQ. The CDR3 DNA follows: TGTGCCAACGAACCGGGATCGATGAACACTGAAGCTTTCTTT. Amino acids: CANEPGSMNTEAFF.

This clonotype was picked up many times. The V call is TRBV7-9, the J call TRBJ1-1; tentatively, D is TRBD1 (5 bases). The CDR3 has 16 amino acids. Germline CDR1 SEHNR, CDR2 FQNEAQ (reference sequence). Trimming took 1 base from V and 0 from J, leaving 12 bases between them. CDR3: CASSLEAGPMNTEAFF. Written as DNA, the CDR3 is TGTGCCAGCAGCTTAGAAGCAGGGCCGATGAACACTGAAGCTTTCTTT.

This clonotype was recorded many times. This rearrangement joins TRBV6-2 or TRBV6-3 to TRBJ2-7, with unresolved D. The V end was cut by 0 bases, the J end by 3 bases, with 6 bases between. The germline CDR1 and CDR2 sequences are MNHEY and SVGEGT. The CDR3 is 13 amino acids. The CDR3 reads CASSYSNLYEQYF. The CDR3 bases are TGTGCCAGCAGTTACTCCAATCTCTACGAGCAGTACTTC.